The present T cell receptor beta chain was sequenced within a study of T cell responses to AZD1222 COVID-19 vaccine. Turning to the study itself: Samples with a second dose at about 4 or about 12 weeks were pooled together. Study results and limitations: Across spike, vaccine-associated CD4 TCRs were found, dominant at 160-218 and 743-854. Only a handful of AZD1222 recipients were seropositive at baseline.

The V gene lost 4 bases and the J gene lost 9 bases, with 15 bases spanning the gap. From germline, CDR1 is LGHDT and CDR2 YNNKEL (reference sequence). The CDR3 is 14 residues long. Note on this clone: No antigen is known for it.

Profiled with immunoSEQ multiplex PCR; TCRdb holds only in-frame clones, not every one. Of 35,000 to 45,000 clones listed, around three quarters are singletons. This sample comprised peripheral blood, obtained on day 0 of AZD1222 vaccination. The clonotype comes from an adult in good health. The chain uses TRBV3-1 (or the pseudogene TRBV3-2) and TRBJ2-2, with D unresolved. CDR3 sequence reads: CASSLTPNQRELFF. CDR3 nucleotide sequence: TGTGCCAGCAGCCTTACTCCGAATCAAAGGGAGCTGTTTTTT.